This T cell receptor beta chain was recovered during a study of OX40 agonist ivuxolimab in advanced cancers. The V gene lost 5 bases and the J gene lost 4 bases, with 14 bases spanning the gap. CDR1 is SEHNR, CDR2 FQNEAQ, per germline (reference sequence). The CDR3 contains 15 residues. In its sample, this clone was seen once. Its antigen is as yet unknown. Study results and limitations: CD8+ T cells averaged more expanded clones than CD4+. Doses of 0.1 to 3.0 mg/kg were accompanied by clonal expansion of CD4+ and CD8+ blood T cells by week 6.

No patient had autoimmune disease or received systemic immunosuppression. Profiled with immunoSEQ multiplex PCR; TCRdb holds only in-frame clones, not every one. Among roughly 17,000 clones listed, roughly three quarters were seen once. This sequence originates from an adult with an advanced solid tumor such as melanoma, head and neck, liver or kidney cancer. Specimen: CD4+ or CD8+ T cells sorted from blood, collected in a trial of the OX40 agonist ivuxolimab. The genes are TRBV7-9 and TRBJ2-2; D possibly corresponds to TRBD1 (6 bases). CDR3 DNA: TGTGCCAGCAGCCACTCAGGGGACCCCACCGGGGAGCTGTTTTTT. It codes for CASSHSGDPTGELFF.